Below are 8 T cell receptor beta chains sequenced from a single sample in a study of blood T cell repertoires in COVID-19. Using immunoSEQ multiplex PCR, the repertoire was profiled, and TCRdb retains in-frame clones only, with some absent. The sample includes more than 85,000 clones, 84% of them seen just once. Sequencing was performed on peripheral blood. Every receptor here comes from a man aged 55 to 70 with acute or convalescent COVID-19.

The V call is TRBV4-1, the J call TRBJ1-1; 7 nucleotides align to TRBD1. CDR1 is MGHRA, CDR2 YSYEKL, per germline. The CDR3 is 16 amino acids. Trimming took 0 bases from V and 5 from J; bases not matched to a gene: 9. The CDR3 reads CASSQDRRPRGTEAFF. CDR3 nucleotide sequence: TGCGCCAGCAGCCAAGATCGGCGCCCCAGGGGGACTGAAGCTTTCTTT.

The genes are TRBV21-1 and TRBJ2-2; the tabulated D call, TRBD2, remains unverified against the DNA. TRBV21-1 is termed a pseudogene. The CDR3 is 17 residues long. The CDR3 DNA sequence: TGTGCCAGCAGCAAAAAGCGGGGGGGCAAGAACACCGGGGAGCTGTTTTTT. Protein sequence: CASSKKRGGKNTGELFF.

The CDR3 DNA is TGTGCCAGCAGTTTATTATCGACTGGAGGGAACACTGAAGCTTTCTTT. Its protein product is CASSLLSTGGNTEAFF. V gene TRBV28 combines with J gene TRBJ1-1, with D unresolved. CDR1 and CDR2 from the germline V gene are MDHEN and SYDVKM. The CDR3 has 16 amino acids. Deletions cut 1 base from V and 1 base from J, with 13 bases between.

This chain uses TRBV18 with TRBJ2-5; 10 bases match TRBD2. Germline values: CDR1 KGHSH, CDR2 LQKENI. V dropped 8 bases and J dropped 5; count of bases not matched to a gene: 8. The CDR3 is 14 amino acids. CDR3: CASALAGQGETQYF. CDR3 coding DNA: TGTGCCAGCGCACTAGCGGGGCAGGGGGAGACCCAGTACTTC.

This chain joins TRBV4-1 and TRBJ1-4; D not certain. Between the trimmed V and J ends, which lost 1 base and 8 bases, there was a span of 11 bases. Germline loops: CDR1 MGHRA, CDR2 YSYEKL. The CDR3 length is 14 residues. The CDR3 nucleotides read TGCGCCAGCAGCCAAGGGTCCCAACGGGAAAAACTGTTTTTT. Translation: CASSQGSQREKLFF.

As regards this clone: This CDR3 is also generated by other DNA sequences in the sample. The CDR3 here is CASTLSGREAEAFF. The CDR3 coding sequence is TGTGCCAGCACCCTGTCTGGGCGAGAAGCTGAAGCTTTCTTT. The chain couples TRBV6-6 to TRBJ1-1; D is unclear. The CDR3 length is 14 residues. Per the germline V gene, CDR1 is MNHNY and CDR2 is SVGAGI (reference sequence). Trimming pared 7 bases from V and 6 bases from J, leaving 18 bases between.

The V and J genes are TRBV19 and TRBJ1-1; weak D call: TRBD1 (5 bases). Trimming took off 10 bases at V and 7 bases at J, with 19 bases between the two ends. The CDR3 consists of 13 residues. Germline CDR1 is LNHDA and CDR2 is SQIVND (reference sequence). Here the CDR3 reads CATQDQGRSEAFF. In DNA, the CDR3 is TGTGCCACCCAAGATCAGGGCCGCAGTGAAGCTTTCTTT.

The chain carries TRBV7-9 and TRBJ2-7; D ambiguous. This CDR3 is 14 amino acids long. Trimming removed 0 bases from V and 0 bases from J, with 6 bases in between. Germline V gene data show CDR1 as SEHNR and CDR2 as FQNEAQ (reference sequence). CDR3 residues: CASSLALSSYEQYV. The CDR3 bases are TGTGCCAGCAGCTTAGCGCTTAGCTCCTACGAGCAGTACGTC.